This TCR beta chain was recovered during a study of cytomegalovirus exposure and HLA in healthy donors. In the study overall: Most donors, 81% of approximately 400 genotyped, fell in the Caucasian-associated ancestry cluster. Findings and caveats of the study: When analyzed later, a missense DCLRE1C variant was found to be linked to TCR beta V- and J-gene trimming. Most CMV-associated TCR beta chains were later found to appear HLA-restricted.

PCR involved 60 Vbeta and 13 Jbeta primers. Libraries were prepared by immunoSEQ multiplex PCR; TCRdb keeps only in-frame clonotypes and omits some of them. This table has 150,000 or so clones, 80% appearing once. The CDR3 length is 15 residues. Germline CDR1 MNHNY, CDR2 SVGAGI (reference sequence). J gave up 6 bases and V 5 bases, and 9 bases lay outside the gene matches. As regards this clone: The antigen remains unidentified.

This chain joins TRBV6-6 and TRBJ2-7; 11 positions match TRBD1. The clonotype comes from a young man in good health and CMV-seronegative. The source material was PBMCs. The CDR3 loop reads CASSKGQGAIGEQYF. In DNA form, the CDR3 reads TGTGCCAGCAGTAAAGGACAGGGGGCGATCGGCGAGCAGTACTTC.